This is a list of T cell receptor beta chains from one sample in a study of cytomegalovirus exposure and HLA in healthy donors. The repertoire was sequenced with immunoSEQ multiplex PCR; TCRdb's copy has only in-frame clones and lacks some. The table shows about 130,000 clones, with around 80% occurring only once. Sequencing used PBMCs. All receptors come from a boy aged 2 to 10 in good health and CMV-seronegative. CDR3s include the opening cysteine and the closing phenylalanine or tryptophan. The order of the fields is V gene, clone size, D gene, J gene, CDR3 DNA, CDR3 protein. D genes are given only for firm matches. Some rows have no size entry. The others give once, few or many, or a class for an expanded clone.

V: TRBV30
size: few
D: TRBD1
J: TRBJ1-2
DNA: TGTGCCTGGAGTGTACGTTATGAGGGGGCGCAAAATTATGGCTACACCTTC
CDR3: CAWSVRYEGAQNYGYTF

V: TRBV2
size: .
D: .
J: TRBJ2-7
DNA: TGTGCCAGCAGGCCTTTACCAACAGGAATTTACCCCTCCTACGAGCAGTACTTC
CDR3: CASRPLPTGIYPSYEQYF

V: TRBV9
size: .
D: TRBD1
J: TRBJ1-2
DNA: TGTGCCAGCAGCGTAGAGGGACAGGGAAACTATGGCTACACCTTC
CDR3: CASSVEGQGNYGYTF

V: TRBV25-1
size: .
D: .
J: TRBJ1-2
DNA: TGTGCCAGCAGTGGGGGGGGCTATGGCTACACCTTC
CDR3: CASSGGGYGYTF

V: TRBV30
size: few
D: TRBD2
J: TRBJ2-2
DNA: TGTGCCTGGAGCGCTCTAGCGGGGGGACACACCGGGGAGCTGTTTTTT
CDR3: CAWSALAGGHTGELFF

V: TRBV6-6
size: few
D: .
J: TRBJ1-5
DNA: TGTGCCAGCAGTCCCAGGGGACAGCCCCAGCATTTT
CDR3: CASSPRGQPQHF

V: TRBV4-2
size: .
D: TRBD2
J: TRBJ2-5
DNA: TGTGCCAGCAGCATAAAGGTAGCGGGAAAGGGAGCGGGAGAGACCCAGTACTTC
CDR3: CASSIKVAGKGAGETQYF

V: TRBV19
size: .
D: .
J: TRBJ2-7
DNA: TGTGCCAGTAGTATAGGAGACTTCTCCTACGAGCAGTACTTC
CDR3: CASSIGDFSYEQYF

V: TRBV2
size: once
D: .
J: TRBJ2-5
DNA: TGTGCCAGCAGGCCCGACCCGGCGGGGCGTAACCAGTACTTC
CDR3: CASRPDPAGRNQYF

V: TRBV6-5
size: .
D: .
J: TRBJ1-2
DNA: TGTGCCAGCAGTTACAGTGGTAGGGAGGGAGGCTACACCTTC
CDR3: CASSYSGREGGYTF

V: TRBV10-3
size: .
D: .
J: TRBJ1-1
DNA: TGTGCCATCAAAGTTTCCGGACAACCCAACACTGAAGCTTTCTTT
CDR3: CAIKVSGQPNTEAFF

V: TRBV7-3
size: .
D: .
J: TRBJ1-1
DNA: TGTGCCAGCAGCCCCGAGAGACAGCGTAGCACTGAAGCTTTCTTT
CDR3: CASSPERQRSTEAFF

V: TRBV9
size: .
D: .
J: TRBJ1-1
DNA: TGTGCCAGCAGCGTAGACCCCCAGAGGACTGAAGCTTTCTTT
CDR3: CASSVDPQRTEAFF

V: TRBV29-1
size: .
D: TRBD1
J: TRBJ2-5
DNA: TGCAGCGTTGGGAGGACAGGGGGAGGAGGAGAGACCCAGTACTTC
CDR3: CSVGRTGGGGETQYF

V: TRBV7-9
size: .
D: TRBD2
J: TRBJ2-4
DNA: TGTGCCAGCAGCTTAGGTACGGGGGGAGCCAAAAACATTCAGTACTTC
CDR3: CASSLGTGGAKNIQYF

V: TRBV5-1
size: .
D: TRBD2
J: TRBJ2-3
DNA: TGCGCCAGCAGCCCTCGGATCCCGGGATCGGGACTAGGAACCACTAGCACAGATACGCAGTATTTT
CDR3: CASSPRIPGSGLGTTSTDTQYF

V: TRBV7-2
size: .
D: .
J: TRBJ2-2
DNA: TGTGCCAGCAGCTTAGGGGGGCCCGCGGCGCCGTTTTTT
CDR3: CASSLGGPAAPFF

V: TRBV27
size: .
D: .
J: TRBJ1-2
DNA: .
CDR3: CASSSSTGDHGYTF

V: TRBV6-5
size: .
D: TRBD1
J: TRBJ1-1
DNA: TGTGCCAGCAGTTCCCCTAGGACAGGGAGGGCTGAAGCTTTCTTT
CDR3: CASSSPRTGRAEAFF

V: TRBV6-5
size: .
D: TRBD1
J: TRBJ1-2
DNA: TGTGCCAGCACCACAGGGGGGATAGGAGGCTACACCTTC
CDR3: CASTTGGIGGYTF

V: TRBV6-1
size: .
D: TRBD1
J: TRBJ1-1
DNA: TGTGCCAGCAGTGAGAACACAGGGGTCACTGAAGCTTTCTTT
CDR3: CASSENTGVTEAFF

V: TRBV7-9
size: few
D: TRBD1
J: TRBJ1-2
DNA: TGTTCCAGCAGCTTAGGGGTTTACAGGGGGCATTGGGACTATGGCTACACCTTC
CDR3: CSSSLGVYRGHWDYGYTF

V: TRBV5-8
size: .
D: TRBD1
J: TRBJ1-1
DNA: TGTGCCAGCAGCTTGGGGACAGGGGGCACTGAAGCTTTCTTT
CDR3: CASSLGTGGTEAFF

V: TRBV7-9
size: .
D: TRBD1
J: TRBJ2-2
DNA: TGTGCCAGCAGGGTACCGTGGGACAGGGGCGTAGACGGGGAGCTGTTTTTT
CDR3: CASRVPWDRGVDGELFF

V: TRBV9
size: .
D: TRBD2
J: TRBJ2-3
DNA: TGTGCCAGCAGCTTCGGCCTAGCGGGAGACCGGCAGTATTTT
CDR3: CASSFGLAGDRQYF

V: TRBV6-1
size: .
D: .
J: TRBJ2-5
DNA: TGTGCCAGCAGTGAATGGGGGCTGGAGGAGACCCAGTACTTC
CDR3: CASSEWGLEETQYF

V: TRBV2
size: .
D: .
J: TRBJ1-1
DNA: TGTGCCAGCAGAGCTAAGGGGTTTGGGAACACTGAAGCTTTCTTT
CDR3: CASRAKGFGNTEAFF

V: TRBV27
size: .
D: TRBD1
J: TRBJ2-1
DNA: TGTGCCAGCAGTCCCAATACAAACGATAAGGGGGCAAGAATTGCCTACAATGAGCAGTTCTTC
CDR3: CASSPNTNDKGARIAYNEQFF

V: TRBV5-1
size: .
D: .
J: TRBJ1-4
DNA: TGCGCCAGCAGCCGACAGGCGGGCGGGGAAAAACTGTTTTTT
CDR3: CASSRQAGGEKLFF

V: TRBV29-1
size: once
D: .
J: TRBJ2-1
DNA: TGCAGCGGCCCTAGGGGGAATGAGCAGTTCTTC
CDR3: CSGPRGNEQFF

V: TRBV7-9
size: .
D: .
J: TRBJ1-3
DNA: TGTGCCAGCAGCTTAGTTTTGGGCTTTGGGGGAAACACCATATATTTT
CDR3: CASSLVLGFGGNTIYF

V: TRBV7-2
size: .
D: TRBD1
J: TRBJ2-5
DNA: TGTGCCAGCAGCTTCAGGGGGCAAGAGACCCAGTACTTC
CDR3: CASSFRGQETQYF

V: TRBV6-5
size: .
D: TRBD2
J: TRBJ2-2
DNA: TGTGCCGCCAGAAGAAGCGGGGGAGGGACCGGGGAGCTGTTTTTT
CDR3: CAARRSGGGTGELFF

V: TRBV30
size: .
D: .
J: TRBJ1-1
DNA: TGTGCCTGGAGTGTTCAACAGGGTTTGAACACTGAAGCTTTCTTT
CDR3: CAWSVQQGLNTEAFF

V: TRBV10-3
size: .
D: TRBD2
J: TRBJ2-5
DNA: TGTGCCATCAGTGCGGGACTAGCGGGGGGGCAAGAGACCCAGTACTTC
CDR3: CAISAGLAGGQETQYF

V: TRBV4-3
size: .
D: .
J: TRBJ1-4
DNA: TGCGCCAGCAGCCTCGGCTCTGGAGGGGTAACTAATGAAAAACTGTTTTTT
CDR3: CASSLGSGGVTNEKLFF